Included here is one T cell receptor beta chain sequence, with context. Produced via immunoSEQ multiplex PCR; TCRdb's table is partial and in-frame only. The data contain 300,000 to 350,000 clones, roughly 90% of them singletons. This record comes from a study of blood T cell repertoires in COVID-19. Study-wide background: In each case, the material was cDNA or gDNA derived from T cells, B-cell-depleted T cells, or PBMCs.

The material sequenced was PBMCs or T cells enriched from blood (not recorded which). The sequence was collected from a woman in her late teens or twenties with acute COVID-19.

This chain's CDR3 is CASSLRDRDLVEGYTF. CDR3 coding DNA: TGTGCCAGCAGTTTGCGGGACAGAGATCTGGTGGAAGGCTACACCTTC. The chain employs TRBV28 and TRBJ1-2; the match to TRBD1 covers 7 bases. Germline-derived CDR1 and CDR2 are MDHEN and SYDVKM. Unmatched junction bases numbered 15, after V lost 3 bases and J lost 8 bases. CDR3 length equals 16 residues.